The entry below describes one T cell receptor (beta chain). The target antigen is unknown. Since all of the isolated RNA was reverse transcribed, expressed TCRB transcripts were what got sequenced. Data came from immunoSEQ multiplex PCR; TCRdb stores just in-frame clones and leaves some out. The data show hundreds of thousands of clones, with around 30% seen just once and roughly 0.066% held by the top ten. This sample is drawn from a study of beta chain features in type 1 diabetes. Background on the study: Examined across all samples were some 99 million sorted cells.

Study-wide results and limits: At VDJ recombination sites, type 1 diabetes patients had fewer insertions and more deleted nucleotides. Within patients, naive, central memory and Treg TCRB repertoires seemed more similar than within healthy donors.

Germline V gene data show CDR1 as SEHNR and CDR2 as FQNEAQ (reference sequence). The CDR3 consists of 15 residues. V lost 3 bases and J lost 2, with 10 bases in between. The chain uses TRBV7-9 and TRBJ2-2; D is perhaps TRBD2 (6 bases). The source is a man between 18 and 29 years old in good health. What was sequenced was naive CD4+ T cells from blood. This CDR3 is CASSFTGLNTGELFF. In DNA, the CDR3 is TGTGCCAGCAGCTTCACGGGACTTAACACCGGGGAGCTGTTTTTT. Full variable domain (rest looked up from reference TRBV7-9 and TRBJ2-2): DTGVSQNPRHKITKRGQNVTFRCDPISEHNRLYWYRQTLGQGPEFLTYFQNEAQLEKSRLLSDRFSAERPKGSFSTLEIQRTEQGDSAMYLCASSFTGLNTGELFFGEGSRLTVL.